Each of the 25 T cell receptor beta chains below was sequenced from the same sample in a study of CD8 T cells in Susac syndrome. After extraction with the RNeasy kit, about 0.45 to 1 ug of the RNA was reverse transcribed using random hexamers. TCRdb reprocessed the immunoSEQ multiplex PCR reads via MiXCR and lists one record per CDR3 protein. The sample has around 270,000 distinct CDR3 sequences, 70% to 90% seen once; the top ten hold 0.21%. Specimen: CD8+ T cells from PBMCs. The receptors were sampled from a human donor with multiple sclerosis.

This clonotype occurred once. The V call is TRBV20-1, the J call TRBJ1-1, with D uncertain. This CDR3 comprises 16 residues. Germline V gene data show CDR1 as DFQATT and CDR2 as SNEGSKA (reference sequence). Trimming removed 1 base from V and 0 bases from J, with 15 bases in between. CDR3 bases: TGCAGTGCTAGAGGGCCTGACGCAGCAATGAACACTGAAGCTTTCTTT. Translated: CSARGPDAAMNTEAFF.

This sequence joins TRBV20-1 and TRBJ1-5; 7 bases agree with TRBD1. CDR3 length: 16 amino acids. From germline, CDR1 is DFQATT and CDR2 SNEGSKA (reference sequence). Trimming at V came to 1 base and at J to 0 bases, leaving 6 bases not matched to a gene. The CDR3 sequence: CSARGQGQNSNQPQHF. For the CDR3, the DNA is TGCAGTGCTAGAGGTCAGGGACAGAATAGCAATCAGCCCCAGCATTTT.

V and J are TRBV7-3 and TRBJ2-5, with 9 positions matching TRBD2. J lost 4 bases, V lost 5 bases, and 11 bases had no gene match. The CDR3 has 16 residues. Per germline, CDR1 SGHTA and CDR2 FQGTGA. The CDR3 reads CASSPFEREERETQYF. Here the CDR3 DNA reads TGTGCCAGCAGCCCCTTCGAGCGGGAGGAAAGAGAGACCCAGTACTTC.

The V gene is TRBV14, the J gene TRBJ1-1; D remains ambiguous. Trimming removed 1 base at V and 4 bases at J, with 16 bases between. The CDR3 is 16 amino acids. Germline V lookup: CDR1 SGHDN, CDR2 FVKESK. This CDR3 reads CASSQGHREAGTEAFF. The CDR3 DNA follows: TGTGCCAGCAGCCAAGGTCATCGGGAGGCGGGCACTGAAGCTTTCTTT. Drawing the rest from reference TRBV14 and TRBJ1-1, the complete variable domain is EAGVTQFPSHSVIEKGQTVTLRCDPISGHDNLYWYRRVMGKEIKFLLHFVKESKQDESGMPNNRFLAERTGGTYSTLKVQPAELEDSGVYFCASSQGHREAGTEAFFGQGTRLTVV.

V and J are TRBV10-3 and TRBJ1-5; no clear D gene. Germline CDR1 ENHRY, CDR2 SYGVKD. Trimming pared 0 bases from V and 5 bases from J, leaving 5 bases between. CDR3 length equals 13 residues. The CDR3 region has the DNA TGTGCCATCAGTGAGTCGATCGATCAGCCCCAGCATTTT. Translated, it gives CAISESIDQPQHF.

This sequence joins TRBV19 and TRBJ2-5; 10 bases match TRBD1. The length of the CDR3 is 15 residues. The V and J ends lost 6 bases and 5 bases, in that order; junction bases with no gene match: 9. Germline V gene data show CDR1 as LNHDA and CDR2 as SQIVND (reference sequence). The CDR3 here is CASRNRDRGGETQYF. The CDR3 bases are TGTGCCAGTAGGAACCGGGACAGGGGAGGGGAGACCCAGTACTTC.

This clonotype was detected only a few times. The chain joins TRBV7-8 to TRBJ1-2; no firm D call. Germline values: CDR1 SGHVS, CDR2 FQNEAQ. CDR3 length: 13 residues. The V gene lost 5 bases and the J gene lost 5 bases, with 12 bases spanning the gap. CDR3 in amino acids: CASSPVVGYGYTF. DNA of the CDR3: TGTGCCAGCAGCCCAGTGGTGGGATATGGCTACACCTTC.

The chain uses TRBV27 and TRBJ2-1; 7 bases are shared with TRBD2. Germline CDR1 MNHEY, CDR2 SMNVEV (reference sequence). The CDR3 has 14 amino acids. With 3 bases clipped from V and 10 bases from J, the junction kept 9 bases outside the gene matches. Written as DNA, the CDR3 is TGTGCCAGCAGTTTGGGCGGGGGAAGGCGAGAGCAGTTCTTC. Encoded protein: CASSLGGGRREQFF.

J is TRBJ1-1 and V is TRBV27; tentatively, D is TRBD1 (5 bases). Trimming cost V 4 bases and J 5 bases, with 14 bases left between them. CDR3 length: 14 amino acids. Germline V gives CDR1 MNHEY, CDR2 SMNVEV (reference sequence). CDR3 sequence (DNA): TGTGCCAGCAGTTCACGAGGGGACCTAACTGAAGCTTTCTTT. Its translation is CASSSRGDLTEAFF.

This chain joins TRBV5-6 and TRBJ1-1; D call uncertain. V lost 2 bases to trimming and J lost 8 bases, with 10 bases between them. The length of the CDR3 is 12 residues. Germline V gene sequence: CDR1 SGHDT, CDR2 YYEEEE. The CDR3 DNA sequence: TGTGCCAGCAGCTTTTTCGGAGGGGAAGCTTTCTTT. Its translation is CASSFFGGEAFF. Full variable domain (rest looked up from reference TRBV5-6 and TRBJ1-1): DAGVTQSPTHLIKTRGQQVTLRCSPKSGHDTVSWYQQALGQGPQFIFQYYEEEERQRGNFPDRFSGHQFPNYSSELNVNALLLGDSALYLCASSFFGGEAFFGQGTRLTVV.

This clonotype has just one count. This chain joins TRBV19 and TRBJ1-1; a weak D match, TRBD1 (5 bases). The CDR3 has 16 residues. Trimming left V 4 bases short and J 0 bases short, with 15 bases between. Germline V gene data show CDR1 as LNHDA and CDR2 as SQIVND (reference sequence). The CDR3 nucleotides read TGTGCCAGTAGTAAATCGGCAGGGAGCATGAACACTGAAGCTTTCTTT. Protein: CASSKSAGSMNTEAFF.

This chain joins TRBV30 and TRBJ2-5; D remains ambiguous. The CDR3 runs 14 residues. Trimming shortened V by 2 bases and J by 1 base, and 11 bases separated the two germline ends. Germline CDR1 GTSNPN, CDR2 SVGIG (reference sequence). CDR3 sequence reads: CAWSLTTLQETQYF. CDR3 in DNA: TGTGCCTGGAGTCTAACGACTCTCCAAGAGACCCAGTACTTC.

This rearrangement joins TRBV27 to TRBJ1-2, with D uncertain. Trimming removed 2 bases from V and 3 bases from J, with 13 bases in between. The germline CDR1 and CDR2 sequences are MNHEY and SMNVEV (reference sequence). This CDR3 has 15 amino acids. The CDR3 DNA reads as TGTGCCAGCAGTTTAGCCGGGGTCGAGTACTATGGCTACACCTTC. The encoded protein is CASSLAGVEYYGYTF.

CDR3 protein: CASSFPTSGLQETQYF. As DNA, the CDR3 is TGTGCCAGCAGTTTTCCGACTAGCGGTCTCCAAGAGACCCAGTACTTC. The J gene is TRBJ2-5, the V gene TRBV28, with 9 bases aligning to TRBD2. The V gene's germline CDR1 is MDHEN and CDR2 SYDVKM. The CDR3 consists of 16 residues. V lost 3 bases, J lost 1 base, and 6 bases stayed unmatched.

The V gene is TRBV27, the J gene TRBJ1-2; a weak D match, TRBD1 (5 bases). V was trimmed by 2 bases and J by 6 bases, leaving 16 bases between them. CDR3 length: 15 residues. The germline gives CDR1 MNHEY, CDR2 SMNVEV (reference sequence). The CDR3 here is CASSLGQGLFDGYTF. The CDR3, as DNA: TGTGCCAGCAGTTTAGGGCAGGGACTTTTTGATGGCTACACCTTC.

The gene calls are TRBV9 and TRBJ1-1; TRBD1 is a possible D gene (5 bases). V gave up 1 base and J gave up 5 bases, with 9 bases separating them. This CDR3 has 13 residues. CDR1 SGDLS and CDR2 YYNGEE come from the germline V gene. In nucleotides, the CDR3 is TGTGCCAGCAGCGTATGGGGGGAGACTGAAGCTTTCTTT. This encodes CASSVWGETEAFF.

This chain connects TRBV30 to TRBJ1-1; D not certain. The CDR3 has 13 residues. The V end lost 4 bases, the J end lost 1 base, and 10 bases lay between the germline ends. Germline CDR1 reads GTSNPN; CDR2 reads SVGIG (reference sequence). As DNA, the CDR3 is TGTGCCTGGATACCAAACGGGAACACTGAAGCTTTCTTT. It translates to CAWIPNGNTEAFF. The full variable domain, rest sourced from reference TRBV30 and TRBJ1-1, is SQTIHQWPATLVQPVGSPLSLECTVEGTSNPNLYWYRQAAGRGLQLLFYSVGIGQISSEVPQNLSASRPQDRQFILSSKKLLLSDSGFYLCAWIPNGNTEAFFGQGTRLTVV.

The V gene is TRBV9, the J gene TRBJ2-1; possible D gene TRBD1, 6 bases. The V gene lost 2 bases and the J gene lost 3 bases, with 9 bases spanning the gap. The CDR3 is 14 residues long. Germline V gene lookup returns CDR1 SGDLS and CDR2 YYNGEE. The CDR3 nucleotides are TGTGCCAGCAGCGTGGAGGACAGCTACAATGAGCAGTTCTTC. This encodes CASSVEDSYNEQFF.

The V and J genes are TRBV28 and TRBJ1-5; D uncertain. This CDR3 is built from 14 residues. V shed 2 bases and J shed 3 bases, with 8 bases lying between them. Germline assignment: CDR1 MDHEN and CDR2 SYDVKM. CDR3 DNA: TGTGCCAGCAGTTTAGAGGCGAACAATCAGCCCCAGCATTTT. It specifies CASSLEANNQPQHF.

The rearrangement uses TRBV6-1 and TRBJ2-5; tentative D call: TRBD2 (5 bases). The CDR3 totals 16 residues. V lost 8 bases to trimming and J lost 5 bases, with 24 bases between them. CDR1 MNHNS and CDR2 SASEGT come from the germline V gene. CDR3 nucleotide sequence: TGTGCCAGCCGAGACCAAGGAGGTGCTTTCAGGGAGACCCAGTACTTC. It encodes CASRDQGGAFRETQYF.

The rearrangement joins TRBV30 to TRBJ1-2; 12 bases match TRBD1. The CDR3 covers 16 residues. Germline-derived CDR1 and CDR2 are GTSNPN and SVGIG (reference sequence). V lost 1 base, J lost 6 bases, and 9 bases stayed unmatched. The CDR3 loop reads CAWSAGTGGGGDGYTF. CDR3 sequence (DNA): TGTGCCTGGAGTGCTGGGACAGGGGGCGGAGGTGATGGCTACACCTTC.

The chain joins TRBV20-1 to TRBJ2-6; 8 bases are shared with TRBD1. The CDR3 is made up of 18 amino acids. Germline V lookup: CDR1 DFQATT, CDR2 SNEGSKA (reference sequence). Trimming cost V 2 bases and J 0 bases; bases outside gene matches: 9. This CDR3 reads CSARSWTGRISGANVLTF. Here the CDR3 DNA reads TGCAGTGCTAGATCGTGGACAGGGCGTATCTCTGGGGCCAACGTCCTGACTTTC.

V usage is TRBV11-2 and J usage is TRBJ1-3, with TRBD1 as a possible D gene (5 bases). The CDR3 contains 16 residues. Germline loops: CDR1 SGHAT, CDR2 FQNNGV. V gave up 1 base and J gave up 1 base, with 11 bases separating them. Here the CDR3 reads CASSLGSGLSGNTIYF. CDR3 bases: TGTGCCAGCAGCTTAGGCTCAGGGCTATCTGGAAACACCATATATTTT.

The genes are TRBV9 and TRBJ2-1; D gene unclear. This CDR3 is built from 15 residues. CDR1 and CDR2 from the germline V gene are SGDLS and YYNGEE. Trimming removed 3 bases at V and 4 bases at J, with 14 bases between. The CDR3: CASSAEDTLYNEQFF. CDR3 nucleotides: TGTGCCAGCAGCGCAGAAGACACCCTATACAATGAGCAGTTCTTC.

The V gene is TRBV29-1, the J gene TRBJ2-7; D is undetermined. Germline V gene sequence: CDR1 SQVTM, CDR2 ANQGSEA. V lost 7 bases, J lost 0 bases, and 16 bases lay in between. This CDR3 spans 14 amino acids. The CDR3 DNA reads TGCAGCGCCGTCGGTTATGGAAGCTCCTACGAGCAGTACTTC. Translating it yields CSAVGYGSSYEQYF.